Below, 17 T cell receptor beta chains from the same sample are listed, as sequenced in a study of response to subunit inactivated influenza vaccine. TCRdb re-called the RT-PCR reads through MiXCR, storing one row per CDR3 protein. The data hold about 780,000 distinct CDR3 sequences, with 18% observed a single time. The sequencing used PBMCs from blood, collected roughly 5 days after vaccination. These receptors came from a man aged 45-65 years who received an inactivated influenza vaccine.

This clonotype was counted between two and nine times. This chain links TRBV10-3 with TRBJ1-6, with D tentatively TRBD1 (5 bases). CDR1 and CDR2 (germline): ENHRY, SYGVKD. The V end lost 5 bases, the J end lost 13 bases, and 12 bases lay between the germline ends. The length of the CDR3 is 12 residues. The DNA for the CDR3 is TGTGCCATCAGTCCCGGGACGGTTCCCCTCCACTTT. Translation gives CAISPGTVPLHF.

This clonotype occurred a few times. The V and J genes are TRBV6-1 and TRBJ2-1; 11 nucleotides line up with TRBD1. Per the germline V gene, CDR1 is MNHNS and CDR2 is SASEGT. The CDR3 extends over 19 amino acids. Germline trimming cut 0 bases from V and 7 bases from J; bases unmatched to any gene: 14. For the CDR3, the DNA is TGTGCCAGCAGTGAAGCCCGGACAGGGGGCGGTTTGGTTCGGAATGAGCAGTTCTTC. Encoded protein: CASSEARTGGGLVRNEQFF.

This clonotype was recorded many times. The genes are TRBV4-3 and TRBJ1-6; D call uncertain. With 0 bases removed from V and 0 bases from J, the gap between germline ends came to 9 bases. Germline values: CDR1 LGHNA, CDR2 YSLEER. The CDR3 length is 17 residues. The chain's CDR3 is CASSQEAASSYNSPLHF. The DNA for the CDR3 is TGCGCCAGCAGCCAAGAGGCAGCCAGCTCCTATAATTCACCCCTCCACTTT.

The chain joins TRBV11-2 to TRBJ1-1; 9 bases agree with TRBD1. V trimming: 2 bases; J trimming: 5 bases; junction bases outside the gene matches: 9. This CDR3 spans 16 amino acids. CDR1 is SGHAT, CDR2 FQNNGV, per germline. The DNA for the CDR3 is TGTGCCAGCAGCTTACGGTTTACAGGGGGCATGACTGAAGCTTTCTTT. This encodes CASSLRFTGGMTEAFF.

The chain employs TRBV5-1 and TRBJ2-3, with a weak D call TRBD2 (6 bases). This CDR3 region has 15 residues. Deletions cut 2 bases from V and 4 bases from J, with 14 bases between. Germline V lookup: CDR1 SGHRS, CDR2 YFSETQ. The CDR3 bases are TGCGCCAGCAGCTTCGGAGGGCATGTTGCAGATACGCAGTATTTT. As protein: CASSFGGHVADTQYF.

The rearrangement uses TRBV7-9 and TRBJ2-4; D not resolved. V lost 4 bases, J lost 2 bases, and 15 bases lay in between. CDR3 length: 16 amino acids. Germline assignment: CDR1 SEHNR and CDR2 FQNEAQ (reference sequence). The CDR3 spells CASSSFDHLPKNIQYF. CDR3 bases: TGTGCCAGCAGCTCCTTCGATCACCTCCCCAAAAACATTCAGTACTTC.

This clonotype was seen more than once but under ten times. CDR3 nucleotide sequence: TGTGCCAGCAGCGCCATAGCGGGAGCTACCGGGGAGCTGTTTTTT. Protein: CASSAIAGATGELFF. J is TRBJ2-2 and V is TRBV9; 9 bases align to TRBD2. Germline CDR1 and CDR2: SGDLS and YYNGEE. CDR3 length equals 15 residues. V lost 3 bases and J lost 5; bases outside the gene matches: 5.

This clonotype has a count of ten or more. The J gene is TRBJ1-2, the V gene TRBV7-9, with D tentatively TRBD1 (5 bases). Germline assignment: CDR1 SEHNR and CDR2 FQNEAQ (reference sequence). V was shortened by 11 bases and J by 8 bases, with 15 bases between the two germline ends. The CDR3 has 11 amino acids. In nucleotides, the CDR3 is TGTGCCGGCCTGAGGGGCGAGGGCTACACCTTC. Protein: CAGLRGEGYTF.

The J gene is TRBJ2-1, the V gene TRBV12-5; perhaps D is TRBD1 or TRBD2 (6 bases each). The V end lost 3 bases, the J end lost 8 bases, and 14 bases lay between the germline ends. The CDR3 is 14 amino acids. Germline CDR1 LGHNT, CDR2 FRNRAP. The CDR3 sequence is CASGFPGAGDEQFF. The CDR3 DNA follows: TGTGCTAGTGGTTTTCCGGGAGCAGGGGATGAGCAGTTCTTC.

The rearrangement links TRBV12-3 or TRBV12-4 to TRBJ2-2; D is possibly TRBD2 (6 bases). V was trimmed by 3 bases and J by 4 bases, leaving 9 bases between them. The CDR3 loop spans 14 amino acids. The CDR3 spells CASSLEGITGELFF. For the CDR3, the DNA is TGTGCCAGCAGTTTGGAGGGTATCACCGGGGAGCTGTTTTTT.

This clonotype turned up a few times. This chain uses TRBV15 with TRBJ2-7; D might be TRBD1 (5 bases). CDR3 length: 14 amino acids. Germline lookup yields CDR1 LNHNV and CDR2 YYDKDF (reference sequence). V dropped 3 bases and J dropped 5 bases, with 14 bases sitting between them. DNA for the CDR3: TGTGCCACCAGCAGGCGGACAACCGGCAACGAGCAGTACTTC. Protein sequence: CATSRRTTGNEQYF.

This clonotype was seen a handful of times. The chain has TRBV20-1 and TRBJ2-3, with TRBD2 identical over 11 bases. The ends lost 3 bases at V and 11 bases at J; junction bases unmatched: 10. Germline V gives CDR1 DFQATT, CDR2 SNEGSKA (reference sequence). The CDR3 extends over 14 amino acids. The CDR3 coding sequence is TGCAGTGCTAGTCGAGGGATAGCGGGAGGGAAGCAGTATTTT. Encoded protein: CSASRGIAGGKQYF.

The sample holds a few counts of this clonotype. The chain employs TRBV20-1 and TRBJ2-2, with 7 bases identical to TRBD2. The V gene's germline CDR1 is DFQATT and CDR2 SNEGSKA (reference sequence). V lost 7 bases, J lost 1 base, and 3 bases stayed unmatched. This CDR3 region has 13 residues. The CDR3 spells CSVAGENTGELFF. The CDR3 DNA follows: TGCAGTGTTGCGGGGGAGAACACCGGGGAGCTGTTTTTT.

This clonotype was observed a few times. The chain recombines TRBV12-3 or TRBV12-4 with TRBJ1-1; D not resolved. This CDR3 has 14 residues. The V gene lost 5 bases and the J gene lost 0 bases, with 10 bases spanning the gap. CDR3 in DNA: TGTGCCAGCAGTAGTAATACGGTGAACACTGAAGCTTTCTTT. As protein: CASSSNTVNTEAFF.

In this sample, this clonotype turned up a few times. V usage is TRBV4-1 and J usage is TRBJ2-1; TRBD2 matches at 7 bases. CDR3 size: 18 residues. The V segment lost 0 bases and the J segment 0 bases; nucleotides outside the gene matches: 8. Germline loops: CDR1 MGHRA, CDR2 YSYEKL. The CDR3 region has the DNA TGCGCCAGCAGCCAAGATGGCCTAGCGGCGAGCTCCTACAATGAGCAGTTCTTC. It encodes CASSQDGLAASSYNEQFF.

This clonotype was counted many times. The chain is built from TRBV7-6 and TRBJ1-2; D is perhaps TRBD1 (6 bases). V was clipped by 0 bases and J by 0 bases, with 20 bases between them. Germline CDR1 reads SGHVS; CDR2 reads FNYEAQ. The CDR3 covers 19 residues. The CDR3 DNA reads as TGTGCCAGCAGCTTAGCGATGGGGGCAGGGCCTTCAGCTAACTATGGCTACACCTTC. It translates to CASSLAMGAGPSANYGYTF.

The sample holds many counts of this clonotype. V gene TRBV7-6 combines with J gene TRBJ2-1; 7 nucleotides match TRBD1. The V segment lost 5 bases and the J segment 3 bases; nucleotides outside the gene matches: 7. The CDR3 is made up of 15 amino acids. Germline CDR1 and CDR2: SGHVS and FNYEAQ. The CDR3 sequence: CASSRRTGDYNEQFF. The CDR3 DNA reads TGTGCCAGCAGCCGTCGGACAGGTGACTACAATGAGCAGTTCTTC.